These 18 T cell receptor beta chains were all obtained from the same sample, sequenced in a study of OX40 agonist ivuxolimab in advanced cancers. The assay was immunoSEQ multiplex PCR, and TCRdb's table has in-frame clones only and misses some. Among about 78,000 clones listed, about 91% were seen once. This specimen was CD4+ or CD8+ T cells sorted from blood, taken in a trial of the OX40 agonist ivuxolimab. These receptors were obtained from an adult with an advanced solid tumor such as melanoma, head and neck, liver or kidney cancer.

About this clone: Germline is not matched at one junction end, which may reflect a read error. The chain carries TRBV6-1 and TRBJ1-2, with D unclear. Germline values: CDR1 MNHNS, CDR2 SASEGT. This CDR3 comprises 11 residues. For the CDR3, the DNA is TGTGCCAGCAGTGAACAGGCCAGGCCAGCCTTC. It is translated as CASSEQARPAF.

V gene TRBV6-1 combines with J gene TRBJ1-5; D possibly corresponds to TRBD1 (5 bases). V was cut by 4 bases and J by 0 bases, with 16 bases left in between. This CDR3 contains 17 residues. Germline-derived CDR1 and CDR2 are MNHNS and SASEGT. The CDR3 nucleotides read TGTGCCAGCAGTGGAGGGACGGGCCCTTATAGCAATCAGCCCCAGCATTTT. This translates into CASSGGTGPYSNQPQHF.

CDR3 loop: CASSPLGGAGGNEQYF. The DNA of the CDR3 is TGTGCCAGCTCACCCCTAGGGGGGGCCGGGGGGAACGAGCAGTACTTC. The rearrangement uses TRBV18 and TRBJ2-7; possibly TRBD2 for D (7 bases). V was clipped by 3 bases and J by 5 bases, with 20 bases between them. Germline CDR1 reads KGHSH; CDR2 reads LQKENI. This CDR3 spans 16 amino acids.

The chain is built from TRBV7-2 and TRBJ2-3; D possibly matches TRBD1 or TRBD2 (5 bases each). Germline V gene sequence: CDR1 SGHTA, CDR2 FQGNSA. The CDR3 extends over 15 amino acids. The germline V and J ends were trimmed by 5 bases and 5 bases, with 17 bases remaining between them. The CDR3 spells CASSLFGGEGDTQYF. In DNA form, the CDR3 reads TGTGCCAGCAGCCTTTTTGGGGGAGAAGGAGATACGCAGTATTTT.

This rearrangement joins TRBV15 to TRBJ2-3; TRBD2 matches at 7 bases. The germline V gene encodes CDR1 LNHNV and CDR2 YYDKDF (reference sequence). The CDR3 covers 14 residues. Trimming took 6 bases from V and 3 from J; bases not matched to a gene: 6. As DNA, the CDR3 is TGTGCCACCAGGCCGGGACTAAGAACAGATACGCAGTATTTT. It translates to CATRPGLRTDTQYF.

The rearrangement joins TRBV6-5 to TRBJ1-1; perhaps TRBD1 as D (5 bases). There are 15 residues in the CDR3. CDR1 and CDR2 from the germline V gene are MNHEY and SVGAGI. The V gene lost 2 bases and the J gene lost 4 bases, with 14 bases spanning the gap. The CDR3 protein is CASSYDSRGGTEAFF. The CDR3 coding sequence is TGTGCCAGCAGTTACGACTCGAGGGGAGGCACTGAAGCTTTCTTT.

This chain links TRBV19 with TRBJ1-1, with 11 bases that match TRBD1. J gave up 3 bases and V 4 bases, and 7 bases lay outside the gene matches. In germline, CDR1 is LNHDA, CDR2 SQIVND (reference sequence). The CDR3 contains 16 residues. CDR3 sequence reads: CASSTRDRGVYTEAFF. The CDR3 nucleotides are TGTGCCAGTAGTACCCGGGACAGGGGGGTTTACACTGAAGCTTTCTTT.

The chain employs TRBV6-5 and TRBJ1-1, with TRBD1 identical over 10 bases. Per the germline V gene, CDR1 is MNHEY and CDR2 is SVGAGI. J gave up 4 bases and V 5 bases, and 7 bases lay outside the gene matches. The CDR3 runs 15 residues. This CDR3 is CASSRDRGMGTEAFF. As DNA, the CDR3 is TGTGCCAGCAGTAGGGACAGGGGAATGGGCACTGAAGCTTTCTTT.

This chain uses TRBV6-5 with TRBJ1-4; D is ambiguous. The CDR3 is 13 amino acids. Per germline, CDR1 MNHEY and CDR2 SVGAGI. Trimming left V 2 bases short and J 8 bases short, with 9 bases between. CDR3 protein: CASSYEGLEKLFF. The DNA of the CDR3 is TGTGCCAGCAGTTACGAGGGTCTCGAAAAACTGTTTTTT.

The CDR3 bases are TGCGCCAGCAGCTTGGCCGGAGCGGGGGCTCCCACCGGGGAGCTGTTTTTT. Its protein product is CASSLAGAGAPTGELFF. The rearrangement joins TRBV5-1 to TRBJ2-2, with 8 bases lining up with TRBD2. V gave up 0 bases and J gave up 4 bases; unmatched junction bases: 8. CDR1 is SGHRS and CDR2 is YFSETQ in the germline V gene. The CDR3 totals 17 residues.

V gene TRBV30 combines with J gene TRBJ1-2; 7 nucleotides line up with TRBD1. Germline V gene lookup returns CDR1 GTSNPN and CDR2 SVGIG (reference sequence). This CDR3 is built from 12 residues. J gave up 4 bases and V 5 bases, and 4 bases lay outside the gene matches. The CDR3 nucleotides are TGTGCCTGGGACAGGGACTTCTATGGCTACACCTTC. Translated: CAWDRDFYGYTF.

The chain carries TRBV30 and TRBJ2-2; TRBD1 is a possible D gene (5 bases). V was trimmed by 1 base and J by 3 bases, leaving 12 bases between them. There are 15 residues in the CDR3. Per the germline V gene, CDR1 is GTSNPN and CDR2 is SVGIG (reference sequence). The CDR3 coding sequence is TGTGCCTGGAGTGGGTCAGGGAAGTACACCGGGGAGCTGTTTTTT. This encodes CAWSGSGKYTGELFF.

The chain has TRBV7-8 and TRBJ2-1; weak D call: TRBD2 (5 bases). Trimming removed 1 base at V and 9 bases at J, with 10 bases between. Looked up from germline, CDR1 is SGHVS and CDR2 is FQNEAQ. This CDR3 is 13 amino acids long. The CDR3 spells CASSLDRDSEQFF. CDR3 bases: TGTGCCAGCAGCTTAGACCGGGATAGTGAGCAGTTCTTC.

The chain links TRBV19 to TRBJ2-1; no clear D. CDR3 length: 18 amino acids. The V gene's germline CDR1 is LNHDA and CDR2 SQIVND (reference sequence). Trimming cost V 3 bases and J 5 bases, with 23 bases left between them. CDR3 loop: CASSMRWGRSRTDNEQFF. The DNA of the CDR3 is TGTGCCAGTAGTATGAGGTGGGGAAGGAGTCGTACTGACAATGAGCAGTTCTTC.

About this clone: Additional DNA sequences in this sample encode the identical CDR3. The chain is built from TRBV7-7 and TRBJ2-1; 8 positions match TRBD2. Losses at the gene ends were 6 bases for V and 7 bases for J; bases not matched to a gene: 5. This CDR3 region has 13 residues. Germline-derived CDR1 and CDR2 are SSHAT and FNYEAQ (reference sequence). The CDR3 sequence: CASSTGTRNEQFF. CDR3 DNA: TGTGCCAGCAGTACCGGGACTAGAAATGAGCAGTTCTTC.

This sequence joins TRBV4-1 and TRBJ2-2; D unclear. V lost 1 base to trimming and J lost 1 base, with 7 bases between them. The CDR3 is made up of 15 amino acids. Germline assignment: CDR1 MGHRA and CDR2 YSYEKL. The CDR3 reads CASSQVGGNTGELFF. In DNA, the CDR3 is TGCGCCAGCAGCCAAGTAGGCGGGAACACCGGGGAGCTGTTTTTT.

The gene calls are TRBV5-1 and TRBJ1-1; D is undetermined. V gave up 0 bases and J gave up 1 base, with 10 bases separating them. This CDR3 is built from 15 residues. Germline assignment: CDR1 SGHRS and CDR2 YFSETQ. CDR3 region: CASSLVAGWNTEAFF. The CDR3 bases are TGCGCCAGCAGCTTGGTGGCAGGATGGAACACTGAAGCTTTCTTT.

The count of this clone is one. The chain links TRBV5-1 to TRBJ2-7; D may match TRBD1 or TRBD2 (5 bases each). This CDR3 comprises 14 residues. Germline CDR1 is SGHRS and CDR2 is YFSETQ. V dropped 2 bases and J dropped 4 bases, with 13 bases sitting between them. The CDR3 DNA is TGCGCCAGCAGCTTCCGAGGGGACCCATACGAGCAGTACTTC. Its protein is CASSFRGDPYEQYF.